The present T cell receptor (beta chain) was sequenced within a study of cytomegalovirus exposure and HLA in healthy donors. At the level of the study: Previous work identified 100 million or so unique TCR beta sequences from about 179 million T cells. Samples from HLA-typed donors yielded approximately 88 million unique TCRs in an early data release. Study results and caveats: There were around 160 TCR beta chains listed as cytomegalovirus-associated. In vitro assays verified that a few CMV-associated chains recognized CMV antigens specifically.

This clone has more than one count but fewer than ten. Its antigen is not identified. Germline loops: CDR1 MNHNY, CDR2 SVGAGI (reference sequence). Trimming took 6 bases from V and 1 from J, leaving 12 bases between them. This CDR3 contains 14 residues. PCR employed 60 Vbeta and 13 Jbeta primers. TCRdb keeps only in-frame clones here, not all; method: immunoSEQ multiplex PCR. In the table there are approximately 52,000 clones, 60% to 80% of which are singletons. Sequencing was carried out using PBMCs. This sequence joins TRBV6-6 and TRBJ1-1, with TRBD1 as a possible D gene (5 bases). The origin of this receptor is a female donor in good health and CMV-seronegative. The CDR3 coding sequence is TGTGCCAGCAGCCCTCAGACAGCGAACACTGAAGCTTTCTTT. It translates to CASSPQTANTEAFF.